What follows is one T cell receptor (beta chain) and its context. Its antigen remains unidentified. Base-call qualities are not available, and no considerably larger clone is one nucleotide away. The receptor library was made with the immunoSEQ multiplex PCR assay. Drawn from immuneACCESS, this table holds only the in-frame rearrangements with V and J called that TCRdb kept. Clones are partly lost; checked studies trace under half to an unresolved V gene and leave the rest unexplained. The sample table contains fewer than 2,000 clones; only one count was recorded for under 90% of them. The ten largest clones represent around 6.7% of the sample. The sample originates from a study of tumor T cells in aggressive B-cell lymphoma (dated by TCRdb to about 2017). V is trimmed back by 1 base and J by 7 bases, and the junction contains 10 bases that no gene match accounts for. Measured from the cysteine to the phenylalanine, the CDR3 is 16 residues long. The entry retains the CDR3 DNA only, 48 bases that are in frame from base 1. CDR1 SGHTS and CDR2 YDEGEE were looked up in the germline V gene.

The rearranged segments are TRBV5-8 and TRBJ1-2; TRBD1 aligns with 10 central bases. The sample comprised tumor tissue. This receptor was taken from an adult with diffuse large B cell lymphoma. The CDR3 amino acid sequence is: CASSLIIGTGAAGYTF. The DNA reads TGTGCCAGCAGCTTGATCATCGGGACAGGGGCGGCTGGCTACACCTTC.